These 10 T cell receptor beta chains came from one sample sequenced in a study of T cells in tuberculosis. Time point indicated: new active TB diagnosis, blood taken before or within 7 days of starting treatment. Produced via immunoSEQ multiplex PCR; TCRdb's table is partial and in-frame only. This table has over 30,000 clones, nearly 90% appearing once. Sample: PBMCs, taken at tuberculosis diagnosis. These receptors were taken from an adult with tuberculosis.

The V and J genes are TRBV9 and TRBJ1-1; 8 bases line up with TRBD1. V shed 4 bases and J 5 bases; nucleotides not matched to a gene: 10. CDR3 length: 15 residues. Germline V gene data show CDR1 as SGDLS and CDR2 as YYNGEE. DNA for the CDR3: TGTGCCAGCAGCCCTCTAGACAGGGGAATGACTGAAGCTTTCTTT. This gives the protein CASSPLDRGMTEAFF.

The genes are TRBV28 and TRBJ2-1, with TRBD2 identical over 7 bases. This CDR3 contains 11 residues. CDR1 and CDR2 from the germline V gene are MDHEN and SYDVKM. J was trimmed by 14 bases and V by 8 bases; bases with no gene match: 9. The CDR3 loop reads CASPGSRGEFF. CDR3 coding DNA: TGTGCCAGCCCTGGGAGCCGGGGGGAGTTCTTC.

In DNA, the CDR3 is TGTGCCAGCAGCTTGGGCAGGGAGGGTCAGAGTTCACCCCTCCACTTT. Residues: CASSLGREGQSSPLHF. The V call is TRBV11-2, the J call TRBJ1-6, with D possibly being TRBD1 (5 bases). The V gene lost 3 bases and the J gene lost 9 bases, with 18 bases spanning the gap. Germline V lookup: CDR1 SGHAT, CDR2 FQNNGV. CDR3 length equals 16 residues.

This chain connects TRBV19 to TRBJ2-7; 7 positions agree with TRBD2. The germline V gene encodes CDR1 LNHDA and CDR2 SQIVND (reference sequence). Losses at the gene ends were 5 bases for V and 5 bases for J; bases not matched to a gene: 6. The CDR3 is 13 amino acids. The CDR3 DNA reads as TGTGCCAGTAGTTTGGGAGGGAACCACGAGCAGTACTTC. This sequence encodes CASSLGGNHEQYF.

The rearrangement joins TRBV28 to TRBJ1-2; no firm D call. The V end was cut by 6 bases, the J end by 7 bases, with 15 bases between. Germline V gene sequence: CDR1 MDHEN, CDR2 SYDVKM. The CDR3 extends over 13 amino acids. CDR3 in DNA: TGTGCCAGCAGAGGAGGAGGGAATCTTGGCTACACCTTC. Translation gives CASRGGGNLGYTF.

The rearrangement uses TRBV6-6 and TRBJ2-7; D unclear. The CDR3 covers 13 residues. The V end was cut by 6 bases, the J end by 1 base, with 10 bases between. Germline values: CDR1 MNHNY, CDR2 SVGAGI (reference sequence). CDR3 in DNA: TGTGCCAGCAGCGAACCAGGATCCTACGAGCAGTACTTC. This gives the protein CASSEPGSYEQYF.

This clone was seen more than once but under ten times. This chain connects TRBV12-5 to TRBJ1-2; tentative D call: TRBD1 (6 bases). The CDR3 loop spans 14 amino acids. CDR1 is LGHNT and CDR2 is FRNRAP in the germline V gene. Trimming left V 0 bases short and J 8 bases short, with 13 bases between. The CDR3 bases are TGTGCTAGTGGTTTGGTAGGGGACAAGGACGGCTACACCTTC. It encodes CASGLVGDKDGYTF. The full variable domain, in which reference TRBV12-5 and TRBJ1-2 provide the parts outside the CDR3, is DARVTQTPRHKVTEMGQEVTMRCQPILGHNTVFWYRQTMMQGLELLAYFRNRAPLDDSGMPKDRFSAEMPDATLATLKIQPSEPRDSAVYFCASGLVGDKDGYTFGSGTRLTVV.

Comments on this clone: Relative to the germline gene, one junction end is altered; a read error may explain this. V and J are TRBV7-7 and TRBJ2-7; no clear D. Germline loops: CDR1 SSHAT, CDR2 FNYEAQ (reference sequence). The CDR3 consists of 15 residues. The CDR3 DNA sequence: TGTGCTAGCAGCTTAGGGCACGGGTACTCCTACGAGCAGTACTTC. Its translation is CASSLGHGYSYEQYF.

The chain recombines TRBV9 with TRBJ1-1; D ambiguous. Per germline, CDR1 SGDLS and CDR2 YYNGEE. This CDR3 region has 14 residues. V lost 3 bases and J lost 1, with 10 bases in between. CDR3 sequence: CASSGLTGNTEAFF. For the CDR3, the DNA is TGTGCCAGCAGCGGACTGACGGGGAACACTGAAGCTTTCTTT.

The CDR3 region is CASPWDRVVQETQYF. The CDR3 DNA is TGTGCCAGCCCTTGGGACAGGGTGGTCCAAGAGACCCAGTACTTC. This chain connects TRBV28 to TRBJ2-5, with 9 bases aligning to TRBD1. The V segment lost 8 bases and the J segment 1 base; nucleotides outside the gene matches: 8. The CDR3 consists of 15 residues. The germline CDR1 and CDR2 sequences are MDHEN and SYDVKM.